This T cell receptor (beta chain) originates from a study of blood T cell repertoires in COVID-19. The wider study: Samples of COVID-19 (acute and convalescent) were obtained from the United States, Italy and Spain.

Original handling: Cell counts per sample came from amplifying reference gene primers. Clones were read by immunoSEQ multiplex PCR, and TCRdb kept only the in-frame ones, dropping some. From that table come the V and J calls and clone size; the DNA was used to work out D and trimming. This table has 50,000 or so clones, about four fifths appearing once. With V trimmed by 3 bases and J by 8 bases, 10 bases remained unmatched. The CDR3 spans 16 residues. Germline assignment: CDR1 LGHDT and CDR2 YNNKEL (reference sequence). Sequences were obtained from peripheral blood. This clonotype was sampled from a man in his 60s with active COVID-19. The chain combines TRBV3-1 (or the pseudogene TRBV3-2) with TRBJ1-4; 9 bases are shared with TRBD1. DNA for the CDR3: TGTGCCAGCAGCCAGGGTGGGACAGGGACGTCGGAAAAACTGTTTTTT. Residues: CASSQGGTGTSEKLFF.